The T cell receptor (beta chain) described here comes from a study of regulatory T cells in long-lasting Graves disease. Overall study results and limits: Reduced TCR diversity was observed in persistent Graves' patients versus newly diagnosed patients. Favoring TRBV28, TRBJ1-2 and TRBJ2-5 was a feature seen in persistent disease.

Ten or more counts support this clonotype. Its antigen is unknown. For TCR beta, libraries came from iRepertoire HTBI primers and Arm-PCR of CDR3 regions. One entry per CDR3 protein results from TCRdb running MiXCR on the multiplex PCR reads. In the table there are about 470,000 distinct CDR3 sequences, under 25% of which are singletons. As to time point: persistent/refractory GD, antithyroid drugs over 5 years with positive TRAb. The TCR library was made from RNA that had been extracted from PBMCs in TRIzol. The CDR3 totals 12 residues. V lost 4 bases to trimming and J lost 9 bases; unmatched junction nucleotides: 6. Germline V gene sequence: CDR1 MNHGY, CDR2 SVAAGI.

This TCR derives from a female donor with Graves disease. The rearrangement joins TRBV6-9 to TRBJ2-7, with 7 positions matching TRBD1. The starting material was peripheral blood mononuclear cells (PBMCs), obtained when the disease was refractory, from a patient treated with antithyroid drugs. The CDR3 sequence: CASSLNGQAQYF. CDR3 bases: TGTGCCAGCAGTTTAAACGGACAGGCGCAGTACTTC.